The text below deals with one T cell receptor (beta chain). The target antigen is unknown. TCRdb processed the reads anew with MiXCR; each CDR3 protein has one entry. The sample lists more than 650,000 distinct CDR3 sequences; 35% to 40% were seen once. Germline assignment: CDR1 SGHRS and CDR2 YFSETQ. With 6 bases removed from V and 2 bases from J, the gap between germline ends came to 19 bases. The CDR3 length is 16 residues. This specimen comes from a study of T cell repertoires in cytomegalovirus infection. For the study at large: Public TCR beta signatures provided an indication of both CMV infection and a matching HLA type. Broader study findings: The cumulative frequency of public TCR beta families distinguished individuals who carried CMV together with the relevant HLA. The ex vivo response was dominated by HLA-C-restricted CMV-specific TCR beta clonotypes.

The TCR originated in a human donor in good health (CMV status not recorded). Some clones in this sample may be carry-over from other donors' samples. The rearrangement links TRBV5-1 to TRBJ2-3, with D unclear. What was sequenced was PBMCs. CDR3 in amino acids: CASNPDTRRYTDTQYF. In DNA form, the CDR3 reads TGCGCCAGCAACCCCGACACCCGGCGCTACACAGATACGCAGTATTTT.